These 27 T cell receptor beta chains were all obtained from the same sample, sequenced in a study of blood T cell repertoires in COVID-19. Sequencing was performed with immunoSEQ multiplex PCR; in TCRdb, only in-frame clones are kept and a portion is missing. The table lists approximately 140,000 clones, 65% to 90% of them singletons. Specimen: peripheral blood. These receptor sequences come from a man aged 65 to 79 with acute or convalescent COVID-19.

The CDR3 reads CASSQNFFPGTGLRGYTF. DNA of the CDR3: TGCGCCAGCAGTCAAAACTTCTTCCCCGGGACAGGGCTTCGCGGCTACACCTTC. V usage is TRBV23-1 and J usage is TRBJ1-2; 9 positions match TRBD1. TRBV23-1 is assigned to the ORF class and has an uncertain function. This CDR3 is built from 18 residues. The V gene end was trimmed by 2 bases and the J gene end by 8 bases; junction bases not matched to a gene: 18.

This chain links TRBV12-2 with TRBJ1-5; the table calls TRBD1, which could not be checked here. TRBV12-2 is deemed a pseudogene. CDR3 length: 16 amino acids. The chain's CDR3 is CASRAWGRAGNQPQHF. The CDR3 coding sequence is TGTGCAAGTCGCGCTTGGGGCAGGGCAGGGAATCAGCCCCAGCATTTT.

For the CDR3, the DNA is TGCGCCAGCAGCCCCGGGACAGGGGTTAGAAAACTGTTTTTT. Translated, it gives CASSPGTGVRKLFF. The chain joins TRBV4-3 to TRBJ1-4; 10 bases align to TRBD1. The CDR3 length is 14 residues. The V gene's germline CDR1 is LGHNA and CDR2 YSLEER. J gave up 10 bases and V 4 bases, and 6 bases lay outside the gene matches.

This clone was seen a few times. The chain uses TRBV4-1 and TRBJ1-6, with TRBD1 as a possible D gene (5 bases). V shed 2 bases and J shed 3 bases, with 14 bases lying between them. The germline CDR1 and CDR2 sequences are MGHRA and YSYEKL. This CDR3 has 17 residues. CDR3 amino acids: CASSQQGPPLYNSPLHF. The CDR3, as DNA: TGCGCCAGCAGCCAACAGGGTCCTCCGCTCTATAATTCACCCCTCCACTTT.

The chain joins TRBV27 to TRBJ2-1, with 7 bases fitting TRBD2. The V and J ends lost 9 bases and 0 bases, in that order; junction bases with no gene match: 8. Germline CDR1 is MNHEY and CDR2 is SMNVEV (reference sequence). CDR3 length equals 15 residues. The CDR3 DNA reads TGTGCCAGTTGGGCGGGAGTACTCTCCTACAATGAGCAGTTCTTC. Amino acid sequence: CASWAGVLSYNEQFF.

This CDR3 reads CASSPTRLGDNEQFF. The CDR3 bases are TGTGCCAGCAGCCCCACCCGACTAGGGGACAATGAGCAGTTCTTC. The chain uses TRBV27 and TRBJ2-1; a weak D match, TRBD2 (6 bases). CDR3 length: 15 amino acids. Trimming shortened V by 6 bases and J by 5 bases, and 17 bases separated the two germline ends. Germline CDR1 and CDR2: MNHEY and SMNVEV (reference sequence).

The CDR3 protein is CASSPMDRGLSYGYTF. CDR3 nucleotides: TGTGCCAGCTCACCAATGGACAGGGGGCTTAGCTATGGCTACACCTTC. The V gene is TRBV18, the J gene TRBJ1-2; TRBD1 matches 11 bases. The CDR3 contains 16 residues. CDR1 is KGHSH, CDR2 LQKENI, per germline. Losses at the gene ends were 2 bases for V and 4 bases for J; bases not matched to a gene: 6.

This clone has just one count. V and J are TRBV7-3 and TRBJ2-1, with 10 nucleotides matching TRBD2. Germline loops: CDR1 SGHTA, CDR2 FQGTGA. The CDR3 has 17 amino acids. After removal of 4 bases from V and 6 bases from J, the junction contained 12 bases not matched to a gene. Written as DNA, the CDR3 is TGTGCCAGCAGCTCCCATAGCGGGAGGATGGTGGGCAATGAGCAGTTCTTC. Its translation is CASSSHSGRMVGNEQFF.

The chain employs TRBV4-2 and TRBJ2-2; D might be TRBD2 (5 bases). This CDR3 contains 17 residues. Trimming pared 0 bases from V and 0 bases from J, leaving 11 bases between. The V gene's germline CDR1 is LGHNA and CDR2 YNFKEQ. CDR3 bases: TGTGCCAGCAGCCAAGATTCGGGGTATTCGAACACCGGGGAGCTGTTTTTT. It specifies CASSQDSGYSNTGELFF.

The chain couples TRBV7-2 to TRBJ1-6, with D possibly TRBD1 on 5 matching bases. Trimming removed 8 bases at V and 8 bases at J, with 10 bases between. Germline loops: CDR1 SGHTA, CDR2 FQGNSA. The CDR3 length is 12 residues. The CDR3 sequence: CASGGRDSPLHF. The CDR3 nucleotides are TGTGCCAGCGGCGGCAGGGATTCACCCCTCCACTTT.

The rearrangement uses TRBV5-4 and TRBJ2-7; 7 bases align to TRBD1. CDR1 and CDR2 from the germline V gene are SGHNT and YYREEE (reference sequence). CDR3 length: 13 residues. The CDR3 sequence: CAYLKGAHNEQYF. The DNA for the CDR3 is TGTGCTTATCTAAAGGGGGCGCACAACGAGCAGTACTTC.

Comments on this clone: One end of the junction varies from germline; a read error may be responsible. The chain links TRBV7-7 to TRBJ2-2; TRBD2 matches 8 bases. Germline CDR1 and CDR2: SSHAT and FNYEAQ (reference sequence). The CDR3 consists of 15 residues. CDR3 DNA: TGTGCTAGCAGCTTAACGGGACTAGACACCGGGGAGCTGTTTTTT. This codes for CASSLTGLDTGELFF.

This CDR3 is CASSQDYGSNEQFF. The DNA of the CDR3 is TGTGCCAGCAGCCAAGACTACGGGAGCAATGAGCAGTTCTTC. This chain uses TRBV3-1 (or the pseudogene TRBV3-2) with TRBJ2-1; D may be TRBD2 (6 bases). The length of the CDR3 is 14 residues. CDR1 LGHDT and CDR2 YNNKEL come from the germline V gene (reference sequence). The V end was cut by 0 bases, the J end by 6 bases, with 9 bases between.

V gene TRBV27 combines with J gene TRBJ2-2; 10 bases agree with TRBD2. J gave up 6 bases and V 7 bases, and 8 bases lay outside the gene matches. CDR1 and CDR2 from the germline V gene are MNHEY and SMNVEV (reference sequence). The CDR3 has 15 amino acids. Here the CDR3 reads CASTLLAGVSGELFF. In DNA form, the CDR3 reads TGTGCCAGCACCCTGCTAGCGGGAGTGTCCGGGGAGCTGTTTTTT.

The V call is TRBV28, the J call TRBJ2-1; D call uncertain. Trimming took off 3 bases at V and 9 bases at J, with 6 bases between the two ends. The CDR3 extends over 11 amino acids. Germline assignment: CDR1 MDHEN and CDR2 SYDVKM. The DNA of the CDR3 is TGTGCCAGCAGTTTGAGGTTTGAGCAGTTCTTC. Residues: CASSLRFEQFF.

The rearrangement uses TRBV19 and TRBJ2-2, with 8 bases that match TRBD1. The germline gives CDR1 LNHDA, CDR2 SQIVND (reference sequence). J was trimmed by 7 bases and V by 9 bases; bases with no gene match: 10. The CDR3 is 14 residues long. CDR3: CASHPTGAGGELFF. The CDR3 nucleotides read TGTGCCAGCCACCCGACAGGGGCGGGCGGGGAGCTGTTTTTT. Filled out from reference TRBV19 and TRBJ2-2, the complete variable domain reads DGGITQSPKYLFRKEGQNVTLSCEQNLNHDAMYWYRQDPGQGLRLIYYSQIVNDFQKGDIAEGYSVSREKKESFPLTVTSAQKNPTAFYLCASHPTGAGGELFFGEGSRLTVL.

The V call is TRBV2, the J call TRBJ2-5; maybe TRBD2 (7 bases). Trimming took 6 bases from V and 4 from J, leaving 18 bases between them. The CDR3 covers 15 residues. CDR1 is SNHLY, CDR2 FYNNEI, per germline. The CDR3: CASRTWGGSGETQYF. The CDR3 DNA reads TGTGCCAGCAGGACTTGGGGGGGCTCTGGAGAGACCCAGTACTTC.

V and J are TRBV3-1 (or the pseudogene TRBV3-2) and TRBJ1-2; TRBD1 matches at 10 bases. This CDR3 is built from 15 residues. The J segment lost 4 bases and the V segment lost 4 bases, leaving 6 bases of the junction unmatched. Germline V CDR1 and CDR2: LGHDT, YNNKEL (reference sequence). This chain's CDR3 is CASSPGQGETYGYTF. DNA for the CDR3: TGTGCCAGCAGCCCCGGACAGGGGGAAACCTATGGCTACACCTTC.

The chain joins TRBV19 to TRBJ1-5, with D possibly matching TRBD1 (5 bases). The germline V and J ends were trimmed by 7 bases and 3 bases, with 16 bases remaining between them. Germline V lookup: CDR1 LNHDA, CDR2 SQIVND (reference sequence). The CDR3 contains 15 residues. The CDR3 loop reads CASNNRGFANQPQHF. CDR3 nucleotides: TGTGCCAGTAATAATAGGGGTTTCGCCAATCAGCCCCAGCATTTT.

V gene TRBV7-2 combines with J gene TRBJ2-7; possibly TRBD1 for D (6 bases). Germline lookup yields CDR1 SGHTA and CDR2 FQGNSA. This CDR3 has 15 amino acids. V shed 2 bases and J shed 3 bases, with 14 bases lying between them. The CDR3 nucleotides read TGTGCCAGCAGCTTACAGGGGTCTTCCTTCTACGAGCAGTACTTC. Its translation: CASSLQGSSFYEQYF.

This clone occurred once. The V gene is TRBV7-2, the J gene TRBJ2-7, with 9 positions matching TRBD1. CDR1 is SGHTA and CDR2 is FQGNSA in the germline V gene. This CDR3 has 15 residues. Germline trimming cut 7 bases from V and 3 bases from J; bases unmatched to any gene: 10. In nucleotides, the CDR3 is TGTGCCAGCAAAGAGGGACAGGGTGGGATCTACGAGCAGTACTTC. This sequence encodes CASKEGQGGIYEQYF.

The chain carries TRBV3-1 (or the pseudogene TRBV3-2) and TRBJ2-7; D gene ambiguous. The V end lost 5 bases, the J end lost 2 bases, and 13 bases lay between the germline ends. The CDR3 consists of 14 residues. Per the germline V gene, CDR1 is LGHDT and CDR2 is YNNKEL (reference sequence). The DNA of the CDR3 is TGTGCCAGCAGCGTATACAGTGAACCCTACGAGCAGTACTTC. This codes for CASSVYSEPYEQYF.

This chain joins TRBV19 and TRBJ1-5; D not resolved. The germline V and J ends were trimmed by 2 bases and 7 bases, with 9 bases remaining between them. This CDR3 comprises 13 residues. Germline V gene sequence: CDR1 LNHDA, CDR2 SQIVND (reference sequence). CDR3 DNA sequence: TGTGCCAGTAGTATATCGGTGGGCCAGCCCCAGCATTTT. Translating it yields CASSISVGQPQHF.

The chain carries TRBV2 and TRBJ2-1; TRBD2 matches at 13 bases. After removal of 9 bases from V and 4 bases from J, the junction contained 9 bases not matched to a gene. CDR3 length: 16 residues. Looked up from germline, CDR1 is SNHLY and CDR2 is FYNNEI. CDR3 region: CASRTSGSLKYNEQFF. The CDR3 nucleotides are TGTGCCAGTAGGACTAGCGGGAGCTTAAAGTACAATGAGCAGTTCTTC.

The CDR3 sequence: CASSYLAGGPVNEQFF. In DNA, the CDR3 is TGTGCCAGCAGTTACTTAGCGGGAGGGCCGGTTAATGAGCAGTTCTTC. The chain recombines TRBV6-2 or TRBV6-3 with TRBJ2-1; 11 bases are a match to TRBD2. The CDR3 has 16 residues. Germline V lookup: CDR1 MNHEY, CDR2 SVGEGT. V lost 1 base and J lost 7; bases outside the gene matches: 6.

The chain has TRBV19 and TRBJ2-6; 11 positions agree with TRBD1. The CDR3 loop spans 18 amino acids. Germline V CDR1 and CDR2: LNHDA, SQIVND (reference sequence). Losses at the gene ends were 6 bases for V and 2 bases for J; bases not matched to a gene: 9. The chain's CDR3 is CASSPDRGRMTGANVLTF. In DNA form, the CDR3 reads TGTGCCAGTAGCCCGGACAGGGGGCGGATGACTGGGGCCAACGTCCTGACTTTC. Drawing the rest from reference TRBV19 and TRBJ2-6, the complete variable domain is DGGITQSPKYLFRKEGQNVTLSCEQNLNHDAMYWYRQDPGQGLRLIYYSQIVNDFQKGDIAEGYSVSREKKESFPLTVTSAQKNPTAFYLCASSPDRGRMTGANVLTFGAGSRLTVL.

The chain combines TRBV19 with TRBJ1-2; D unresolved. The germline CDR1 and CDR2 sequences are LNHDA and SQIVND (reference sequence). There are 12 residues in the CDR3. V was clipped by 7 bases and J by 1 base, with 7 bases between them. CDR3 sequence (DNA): TGTGCCAGTACACAAGATAACTATGGCTACACCTTC. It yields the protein CASTQDNYGYTF.